A selection of T cell receptor beta chains follows, all from one sample in a study of blood T cell repertoires in COVID-19. Data came from immunoSEQ multiplex PCR; TCRdb stores just in-frame clones and leaves some out. Counted here are 300,000 or so clones, roughly 90% occurring once; the ten biggest clones make up about 6%. Source material: peripheral blood. Every receptor here comes from a man aged 18 to 29 who had recovered from COVID-19. CDR3s include the opening cysteine and the closing phenylalanine or tryptophan. D genes are given only for firm matches. Clone size, where shown, is once, few, many, or a class for clones that have expanded.

TRBV4-1	TRBJ2-1	few	NA	CASSQDYSRPGGEQFF	TGCGCCAGCAGCCAAGACTATTCACGCCCCGGGGGTGAGCAGTTCTTC
TRBV2	TRBJ1-1	NA	NA	CASSVRLRAFF	TGTGCCAGCAGTGTGAGACTCCGGGCTTTCTTT
TRBV7-9	TRBJ2-7	few	NA	CASSFEGVKAYEQYF	TGTGCCAGCAGCTTCGAGGGGGTCAAAGCCTACGAGCAGTACTTC
TRBV2	TRBJ2-7	NA	NA	CASSDGLKSYEQYF	TGTGCCAGCAGTGATGGACTAAAATCCTACGAGCAGTACTTC
TRBV5-1	TRBJ2-1	NA	NA	CASSLALGDEQFF	TGCGCCAGCAGCTTGGCCCTAGGGGATGAGCAGTTCTTC
TRBV14	TRBJ1-2	once	TRBD1	CASSLPGQGTYGYTF	TGTGCCAGCAGCCTCCCGGGACAGGGAACCTATGGCTACACCTTC
TRBV6-1	TRBJ1-1	NA	NA	CASSDQDKTEAFF	TGTGCCAGCAGTGATCAGGACAAAACTGAAGCTTTCTTT
TRBV5-5	TRBJ1-4	NA	NA	CASSLGGGAKMFF	TGTGCCAGCAGCTTGGGCGGAGGGGCGAAAATGTTTTTT
TRBV23-1	TRBJ1-5	NA	NA	CASGKAGHMSSNQPQHF	TGCGCCAGCGGGAAGGCAGGGCACATGTCGAGCAATCAGCCCCAGCATTTT
TRBV19	TRBJ2-3	NA	NA	CASSITPADTQYF	TGTGCCAGTAGTATAACCCCAGCAGATACGCAGTATTTT
TRBV2	TRBJ2-1	NA	NA	CASRPRGSYNEQFF	TGTGCCAGCAGACCCCGAGGGTCCTACAATGAGCAGTTCTTC
TRBV5-6	TRBJ2-7	NA	TRBD1	CASSPLVGQGLSYEQYF	TGTGCCAGCAGCCCCTTGGTGGGACAGGGTCTCTCCTACGAGCAGTACTTC
TRBV7-9	TRBJ1-2	NA	TRBD1	CASSTGGLIYGYTF	TGTGCCAGCAGTACAGGGGGCCTTATCTATGGCTACACCTTC
TRBV6-5	TRBJ2-1	NA	TRBD1	CASRPRQGSNNEQFF	TGTGCCAGCAGGCCGAGACAGGGATCTAACAATGAGCAGTTCTTC
TRBV5-1	TRBJ2-2	NA	NA	CASSLGPAGANTGELFF	TGCGCCAGCAGCTTGGGTCCGGCGGGGGCCAACACCGGGGAGCTGTTTTTT
TRBV19	TRBJ1-1	NA	NA	CASSINKPNTEAFF	TGTGCCAGTAGTATTAACAAACCGAACACTGAAGCTTTCTTT
TRBV6-2/TRBV6-3	TRBJ2-1	NA	TRBD1	CASSWTGVQFF	TGTGCCAGCAGTTGGACAGGGGTTCAGTTCTTC
TRBV6-2/TRBV6-3	TRBJ1-5	once	TRBD1	CASSYLRDRVNQPQHF	TGTGCCAGCAGTTACCTCCGGGACAGGGTCAATCAGCCCCAGCATTTT
TRBV4-2	TRBJ2-3	once	TRBD2	CASSQERLASTDTQYF	TGTGCCAGCAGCCAAGAACGACTAGCGAGCACAGATACGCAGTATTTT
TRBV5-4	TRBJ2-1	NA	TRBD1	CASSLDRDRDNEQFF	TGTGCCAGCAGCTTGGACCGGGACAGGGACAATGAGCAGTTCTTC
TRBV6-2/TRBV6-3	TRBJ1-5	NA	NA	CASSYGLDQPQHF	TGTGCCAGCAGTTACGGACTGGATCAGCCCCAGCATTTT
TRBV11-2	TRBJ2-6	NA	NA	CAHRGGGANVLTF	TGTGCCCATAGGGGCGGTGGGGCCAACGTCCTGACTTTC